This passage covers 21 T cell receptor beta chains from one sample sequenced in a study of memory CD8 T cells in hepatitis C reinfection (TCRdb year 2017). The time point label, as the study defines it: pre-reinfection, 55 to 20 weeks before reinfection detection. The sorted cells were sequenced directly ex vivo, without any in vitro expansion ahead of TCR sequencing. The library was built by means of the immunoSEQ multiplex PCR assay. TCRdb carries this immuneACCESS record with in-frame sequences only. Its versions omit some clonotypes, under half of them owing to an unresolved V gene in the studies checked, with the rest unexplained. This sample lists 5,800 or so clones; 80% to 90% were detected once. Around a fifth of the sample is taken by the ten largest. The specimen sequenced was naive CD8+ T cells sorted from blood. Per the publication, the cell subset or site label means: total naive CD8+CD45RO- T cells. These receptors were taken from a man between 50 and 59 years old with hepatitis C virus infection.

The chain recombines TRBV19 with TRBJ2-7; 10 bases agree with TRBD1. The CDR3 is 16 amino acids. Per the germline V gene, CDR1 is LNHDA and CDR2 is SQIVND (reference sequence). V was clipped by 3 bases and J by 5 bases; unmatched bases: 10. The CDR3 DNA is TGTGCCAGTAGTATTGGGACAGGGGAACGAATCCACGAGCAGTACTTC. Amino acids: CASSIGTGERIHEQYF. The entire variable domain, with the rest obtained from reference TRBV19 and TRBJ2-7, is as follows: DGGITQSPKYLFRKEGQNVTLSCEQNLNHDAMYWYRQDPGQGLRLIYYSQIVNDFQKGDIAEGYSVSREKKESFPLTVTSAQKNPTAFYLCASSIGTGERIHEQYFGPGTRLTVT.

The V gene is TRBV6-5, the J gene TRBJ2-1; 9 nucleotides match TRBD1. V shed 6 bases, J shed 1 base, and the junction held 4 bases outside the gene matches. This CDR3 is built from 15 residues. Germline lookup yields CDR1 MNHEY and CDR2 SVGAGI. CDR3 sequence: CASSPGTGSYNEQFF. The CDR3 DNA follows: TGTGCCAGCAGCCCCGGGACAGGGTCCTACAATGAGCAGTTCTTC.

The CDR3 DNA reads TGTGCCAGCAGCCCCACCCCCGACGGGACCCAGCATTTT. Its protein is CASSPTPDGTQHF. The chain uses TRBV5-4 and TRBJ1-5; no definite D call. This CDR3 region has 13 residues. V lost 4 bases and J lost 11, with 16 bases in between. CDR1 and CDR2 from the germline V gene are SGHNT and YYREEE (reference sequence).

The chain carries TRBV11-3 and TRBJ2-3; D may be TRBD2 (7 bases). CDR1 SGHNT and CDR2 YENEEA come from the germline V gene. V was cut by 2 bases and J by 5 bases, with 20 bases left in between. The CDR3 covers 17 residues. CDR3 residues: CASSLRFGGGDLDTQYF. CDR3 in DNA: TGTGCCAGCAGCTTAAGGTTTGGGGGGGGCGATTTAGATACGCAGTATTTT.

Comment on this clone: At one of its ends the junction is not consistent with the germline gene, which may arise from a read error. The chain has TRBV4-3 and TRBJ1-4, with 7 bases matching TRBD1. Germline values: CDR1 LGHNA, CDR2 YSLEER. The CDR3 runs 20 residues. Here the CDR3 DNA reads TGCGCCAGCAGCCAAGAATGGGGGGACAGTCTGGCCCCAACTAATGAAAAACTGCTTTTT. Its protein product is CASSQEWGDSLAPTNEKLLF.

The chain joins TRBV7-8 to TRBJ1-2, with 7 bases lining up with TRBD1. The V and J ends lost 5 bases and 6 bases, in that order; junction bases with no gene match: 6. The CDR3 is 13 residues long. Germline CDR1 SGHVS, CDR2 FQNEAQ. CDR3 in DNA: TGTGCCAGCAGCCCGACAGGGTCTAATGGCTACACCTTC. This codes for CASSPTGSNGYTF.

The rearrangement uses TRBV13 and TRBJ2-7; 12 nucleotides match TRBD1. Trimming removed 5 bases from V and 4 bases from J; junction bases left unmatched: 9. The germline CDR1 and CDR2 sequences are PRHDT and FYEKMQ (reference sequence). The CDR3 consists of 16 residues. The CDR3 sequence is CASSLGTGGNGYEQYF. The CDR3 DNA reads TGTGCCAGCAGCCTCGGGACAGGGGGCAATGGGTACGAGCAGTACTTC.

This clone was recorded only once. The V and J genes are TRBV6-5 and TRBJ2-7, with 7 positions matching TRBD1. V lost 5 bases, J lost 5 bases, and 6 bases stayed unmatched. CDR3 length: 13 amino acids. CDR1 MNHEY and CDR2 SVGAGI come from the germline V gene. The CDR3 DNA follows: TGTGCCAGCAGTCCTACAGGGGTAGACGAGCAGTACTTC. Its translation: CASSPTGVDEQYF.

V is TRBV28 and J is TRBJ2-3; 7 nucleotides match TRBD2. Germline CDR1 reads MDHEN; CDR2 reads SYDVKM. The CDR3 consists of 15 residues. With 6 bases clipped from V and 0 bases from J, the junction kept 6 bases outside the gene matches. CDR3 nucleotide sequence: TGTGCCAGCAGCAAACTAGCGACAAGCACAGATACGCAGTATTTT. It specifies CASSKLATSTDTQYF.

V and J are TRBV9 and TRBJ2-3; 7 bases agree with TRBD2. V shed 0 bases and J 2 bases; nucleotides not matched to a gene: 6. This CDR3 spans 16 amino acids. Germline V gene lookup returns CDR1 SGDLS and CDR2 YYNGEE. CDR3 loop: CASSVAQRDTTDTQYF. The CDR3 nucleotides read TGTGCCAGCAGCGTAGCCCAGCGGGATACCACAGATACGCAGTATTTT.

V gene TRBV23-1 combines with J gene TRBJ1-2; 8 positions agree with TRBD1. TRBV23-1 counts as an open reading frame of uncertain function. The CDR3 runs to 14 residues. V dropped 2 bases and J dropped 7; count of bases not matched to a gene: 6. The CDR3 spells CASSQARQGRGYTF. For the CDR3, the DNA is TGCGCCAGCAGTCAAGCTAGACAGGGGCGTGGCTACACCTTC.

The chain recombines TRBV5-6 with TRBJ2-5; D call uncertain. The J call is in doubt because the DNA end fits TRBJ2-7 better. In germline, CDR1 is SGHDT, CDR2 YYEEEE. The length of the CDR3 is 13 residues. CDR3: CASSFRGAYEQYF. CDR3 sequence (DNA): TGTGCCAGCAGCTTCCGCGGAGCCTACGAGCAGTACTTC.

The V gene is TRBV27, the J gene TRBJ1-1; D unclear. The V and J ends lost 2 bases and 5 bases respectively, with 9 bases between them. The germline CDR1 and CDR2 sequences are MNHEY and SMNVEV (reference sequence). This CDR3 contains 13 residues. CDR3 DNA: TGTGCCAGCAGTTTAAAGACGGGGACTGAAGCTTTCTTT. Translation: CASSLKTGTEAFF.

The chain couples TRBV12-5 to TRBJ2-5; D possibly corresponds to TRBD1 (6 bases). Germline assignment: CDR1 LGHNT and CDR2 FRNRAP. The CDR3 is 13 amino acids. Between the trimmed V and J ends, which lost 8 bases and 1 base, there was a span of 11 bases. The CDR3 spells CASQGQLQETQYF. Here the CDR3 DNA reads TGTGCTAGTCAAGGACAGCTCCAAGAGACCCAGTACTTC.

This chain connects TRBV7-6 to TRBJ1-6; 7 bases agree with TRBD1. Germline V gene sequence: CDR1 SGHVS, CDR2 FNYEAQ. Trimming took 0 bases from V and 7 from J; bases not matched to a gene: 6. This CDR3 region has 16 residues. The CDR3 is CASSLAQGVLNSPLHF. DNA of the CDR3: TGTGCCAGCAGCTTAGCCCAGGGGGTACTAAATTCACCCCTCCACTTT. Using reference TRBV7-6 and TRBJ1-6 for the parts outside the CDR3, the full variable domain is GAGVSQSPRYKVTKRGQDVALRCDPISGHVSLYWYRQALGQGPEFLTYFNYEAQQDKSGLPNDRFSAERPEGSISTLTIQRTEQRDSAMYRCASSLAQGVLNSPLHFGNGTRLTVT.

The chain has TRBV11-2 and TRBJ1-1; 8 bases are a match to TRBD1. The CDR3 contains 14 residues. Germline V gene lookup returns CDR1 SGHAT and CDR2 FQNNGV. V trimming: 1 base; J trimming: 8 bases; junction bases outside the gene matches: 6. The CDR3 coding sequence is TGTGCCAGCAGCTTAGTTCAGGGGGCGTCCGAAGCTTTCTTT. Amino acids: CASSLVQGASEAFF.

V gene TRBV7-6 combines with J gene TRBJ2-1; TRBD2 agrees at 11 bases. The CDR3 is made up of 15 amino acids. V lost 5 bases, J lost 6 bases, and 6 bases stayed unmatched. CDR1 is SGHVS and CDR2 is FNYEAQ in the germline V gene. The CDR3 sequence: CASSVLAGASNEQFF. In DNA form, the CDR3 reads TGTGCCAGCAGCGTACTAGCGGGAGCATCCAATGAGCAGTTCTTC.

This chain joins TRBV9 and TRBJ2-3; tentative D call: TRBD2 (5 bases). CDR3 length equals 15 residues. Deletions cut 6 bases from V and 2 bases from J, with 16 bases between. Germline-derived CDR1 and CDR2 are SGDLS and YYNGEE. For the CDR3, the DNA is TGTGCCAGCACTAGCTTAGGGAGTCCCACAGATACGCAGTATTTT. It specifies CASTSLGSPTDTQYF. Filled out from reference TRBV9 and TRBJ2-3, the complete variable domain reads DSGVTQTPKHLITATGQRVTLRCSPRSGDLSVYWYQQSLDQGLQFLIQYYNGEERAKGNILERFSAQQFPDLHSELNLSSLELGDSALYFCASTSLGSPTDTQYFGPGTRLTVL.

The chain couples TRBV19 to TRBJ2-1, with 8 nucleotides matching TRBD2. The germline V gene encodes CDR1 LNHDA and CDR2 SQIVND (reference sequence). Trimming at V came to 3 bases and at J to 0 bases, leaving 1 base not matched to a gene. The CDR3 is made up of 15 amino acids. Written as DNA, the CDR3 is TGTGCCAGTAGTATCGGGACTAGCTCCTACAATGAGCAGTTCTTC. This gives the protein CASSIGTSSYNEQFF.

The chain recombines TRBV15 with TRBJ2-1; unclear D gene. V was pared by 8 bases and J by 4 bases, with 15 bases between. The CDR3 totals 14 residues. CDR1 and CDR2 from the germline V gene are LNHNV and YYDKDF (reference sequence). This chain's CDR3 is CATGAPMFYNEQFF. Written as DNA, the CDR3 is TGTGCCACCGGAGCCCCAATGTTTTACAATGAGCAGTTCTTC.

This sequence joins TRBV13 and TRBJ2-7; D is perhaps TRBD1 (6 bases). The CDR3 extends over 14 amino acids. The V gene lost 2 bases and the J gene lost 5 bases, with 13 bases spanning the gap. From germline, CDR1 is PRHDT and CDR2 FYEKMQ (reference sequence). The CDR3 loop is CASSLRGNGNEQYF. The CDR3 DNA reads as TGTGCCAGCAGCTTAAGGGGGAATGGGAACGAGCAGTACTTC.